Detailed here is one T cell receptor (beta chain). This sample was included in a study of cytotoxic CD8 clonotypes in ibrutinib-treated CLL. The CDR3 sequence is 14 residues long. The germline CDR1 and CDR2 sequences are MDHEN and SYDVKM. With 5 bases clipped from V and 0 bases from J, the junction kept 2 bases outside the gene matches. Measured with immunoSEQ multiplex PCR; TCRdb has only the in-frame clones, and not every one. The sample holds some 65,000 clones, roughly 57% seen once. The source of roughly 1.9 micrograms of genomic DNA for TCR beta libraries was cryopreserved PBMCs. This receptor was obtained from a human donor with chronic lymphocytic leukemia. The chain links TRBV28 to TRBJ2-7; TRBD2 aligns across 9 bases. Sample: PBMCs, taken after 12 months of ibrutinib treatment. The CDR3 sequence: CASSLSGSSYEQYF. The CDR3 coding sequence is TGTGCCAGCAGTCTTAGCGGGAGCTCCTACGAGCAGTACTTC. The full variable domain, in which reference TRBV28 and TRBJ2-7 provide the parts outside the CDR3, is DVKVTQSSRYLVKRTGEKVFLECVQDMDHENMFWYRQDPGLGLRLIYFSYDVKMKEKGDIPEGYSVSREKKERFSLILESASTNQTSMYLCASSLSGSSYEQYFGPGTRLTVT.